One sample yielded the 17 T cell receptor beta chains listed below, sequenced in a study of cytomegalovirus exposure and HLA in healthy donors. Primers for the PCR totalled 60 Vbeta and 13 Jbeta. Clones were read by immunoSEQ multiplex PCR, and TCRdb kept only the in-frame ones, dropping some. The sample holds about 200,000 clones, 86% seen once. Sequenced input: PBMCs. The receptors originated from a woman aged 30 to 39 in good health and CMV-seronegative.

The gene calls are TRBV6-6 and TRBJ2-1, with D maybe TRBD2 (5 bases). The CDR3 covers 12 residues. V dropped 10 bases and J dropped 7 bases, with 14 bases sitting between them. From germline, CDR1 is MNHNY and CDR2 SVGAGI (reference sequence). The chain's CDR3 is CANTELGNEQFF. CDR3 DNA sequence: TGTGCCAACACCGAACTAGGAAATGAGCAGTTCTTC.

V and J are TRBV7-9 and TRBJ2-1; tentatively, D is TRBD2 (5 bases). This CDR3 is 14 amino acids long. Germline CDR1 SEHNR, CDR2 FQNEAQ (reference sequence). V shed 5 bases and J shed 4 bases, with 12 bases lying between them. CDR3 coding DNA: TGTGCCAGCAGCAAAGCGGACCGATACAATGAGCAGTTCTTC. It is translated as CASSKADRYNEQFF.

This chain uses TRBV5-4 with TRBJ2-5; 8 nucleotides match TRBD2. The CDR3 is 14 residues long. V shed 5 bases, J shed 5 bases, and the junction held 8 bases outside the gene matches. The germline gives CDR1 SGHNT, CDR2 YYREEE (reference sequence). CDR3: CASSPSGSRETQYF. The CDR3 DNA is TGTGCCAGCAGTCCCAGCGGGAGTAGGGAGACCCAGTACTTC.

The chain employs TRBV15 and TRBJ2-6; no clear D. Germline values: CDR1 LNHNV, CDR2 YYDKDF (reference sequence). V was pared by 0 bases and J by 4 bases, with 10 bases between. The CDR3 totals 16 residues. CDR3 residues: CATSRDQVPGANVLTF. The CDR3 DNA sequence: TGTGCCACCAGCAGAGATCAGGTCCCGGGGGCCAACGTCCTGACTTTC.

This clone was observed once. The V call is TRBV7-3, the J call TRBJ2-3; TRBD1 agrees at 11 bases. Germline values: CDR1 SGHTA, CDR2 FQGTGA. The V segment lost 0 bases and the J segment 5 bases; nucleotides outside the gene matches: 4. The CDR3 consists of 16 residues. The CDR3 here is CASSLTRDRGGDTQYF. In DNA, the CDR3 is TGTGCCAGCAGCTTAACTCGGGACAGGGGGGGAGATACGCAGTATTTT. The full variable domain, in which reference TRBV7-3 and TRBJ2-3 provide the parts outside the CDR3, is GAGVSQTPSNKVTEKGKYVELRCDPISGHTALYWYRQSLGQGPEFLIYFQGTGAADDSGLPNDRFFAVRPEGSVSTLKIQRTERGDSAVYLCASSLTRDRGGDTQYFGPGTRLTVL.

This clone was counted once. The chain carries TRBV7-9 and TRBJ2-1; D is uncertain. CDR1 is SEHNR and CDR2 is FQNEAQ in the germline V gene (reference sequence). The V end was cut by 4 bases, the J end by 7 bases, with 5 bases between. The CDR3 length is 11 residues. For the CDR3, the DNA is TGTGCCAGCAGCTCCAGGAATGAGCAGTTCTTC. Its translation is CASSSRNEQFF.

As concerns this clone: One junction end disagrees with the germline gene, perhaps due to a read error. The chain joins TRBV7-9 to TRBJ2-2, with TRBD1 identical over 7 bases. Germline CDR1 is SEHNR and CDR2 is FQNEAQ (reference sequence). The CDR3 is 15 amino acids. The CDR3 DNA reads TGTGCCAGCAGATTAGACAGGGAATACACCGGGGAGCTGTTTTTT. The encoded protein is CASRLDREYTGELFF.

The V and J genes are TRBV5-4 and TRBJ2-2; D might be TRBD2 (5 bases). Trimming shortened V by 4 bases and J by 1 base, and 11 bases separated the two germline ends. In germline, CDR1 is SGHNT, CDR2 YYREEE (reference sequence). The CDR3 consists of 15 residues. The CDR3 reads CASSLLAGNTGELFF. The CDR3 DNA follows: TGTGCCAGCAGCCTCCTGGCGGGGAACACCGGGGAGCTGTTTTTT. Full variable domain (outside the CDR3, taken from reference TRBV5-4 and TRBJ2-2): ETGVTQSPTHLIKTRGQQVTLRCSSQSGHNTVSWYQQALGQGPQFIFQYYREEENGRGNFPPRFSGLQFPNYSSELNVNALELDDSALYLCASSLLAGNTGELFFGEGSRLTVL.

V gene TRBV5-4 combines with J gene TRBJ1-1; D not resolved. Trimming shortened V by 4 bases and J by 0 bases, and 13 bases separated the two germline ends. The CDR3 loop spans 15 amino acids. Germline values: CDR1 SGHNT, CDR2 YYREEE (reference sequence). The CDR3 sequence is CASSPTQRLNTEAFF. In DNA, the CDR3 is TGTGCCAGCAGCCCGACACAACGCTTGAACACTGAAGCTTTCTTT.

V usage is TRBV6-5 and J usage is TRBJ2-3, with D possibly TRBD2 on 6 matching bases. The CDR3 consists of 16 residues. Germline assignment: CDR1 MNHEY and CDR2 SVGAGI. V was cut by 0 bases and J by 4 bases, with 14 bases left in between. The CDR3, as DNA: TGTGCCAGCAGTTACTCGAGACGCGGGGATGCAGATACGCAGTATTTT. Translating gives CASSYSRRGDADTQYF.

The rearrangement uses TRBV9 and TRBJ2-7, with TRBD2 matching over 12 bases. The CDR3 runs to 15 residues. Per germline, CDR1 SGDLS and CDR2 YYNGEE. With V trimmed by 4 bases and J by 5 bases, 7 bases remained unmatched. The DNA of the CDR3 is TGTGCCAGCAGCTTCCTAGCGGGAGGGCCTAACGAGCAGTACTTC. The encoded protein is CASSFLAGGPNEQYF.

J is TRBJ2-3 and V is TRBV7-8; no definite D call. Trimming left V 3 bases short and J 0 bases short, with 4 bases between. Germline lookup yields CDR1 SGHVS and CDR2 FQNEAQ. This CDR3 region has 13 residues. DNA of the CDR3: TGTGCCAGCAGCTTTTATAGCACAGATACGCAGTATTTT. This translates into CASSFYSTDTQYF.

The chain is built from TRBV5-1 and TRBJ1-4; 7 positions match TRBD1. The CDR3 covers 14 residues. Unmatched junction bases numbered 4, after V lost 0 bases and J lost 8 bases. Looked up from germline, CDR1 is SGHRS and CDR2 is YFSETQ. CDR3 in amino acids: CASSLGQGDEKLFF. The CDR3 nucleotides read TGCGCCAGCAGCTTGGGACAGGGCGACGAAAAACTGTTTTTT.

This clone was recorded only once. The chain has TRBV11-2 and TRBJ1-1, with a tentative D call TRBD1 (5 bases). Trimming took 2 bases from V and 1 from J, leaving 8 bases between them. The CDR3 has 14 residues. Germline CDR1 and CDR2: SGHAT and FQNNGV. The CDR3, as DNA: TGTGCCAGCAGCTTAAGTAGGGGGAACACTGAAGCTTTCTTT. This sequence encodes CASSLSRGNTEAFF.

The chain combines TRBV6-1 with TRBJ1-3, with no clear D. Per germline, CDR1 MNHNS and CDR2 SASEGT. This CDR3 has 13 residues. Trimming shortened V by 2 bases and J by 5 bases, and 7 bases separated the two germline ends. The CDR3 region has the DNA TGTGCCAGCAGTGAATTGAGGAGAAACACCATATATTTT. Translated: CASSELRRNTIYF.

The chain combines TRBV5-1 with TRBJ2-5; possibly TRBD2 for D (6 bases). CDR1 SGHRS and CDR2 YFSETQ come from the germline V gene. Deletions cut 3 bases from V and 3 bases from J, with 12 bases between. This CDR3 has 14 residues. CDR3 in DNA: TGCGCCAGCAGCTCCATAGGAGGGGAAGAGACCCAGTACTTC. Encoded protein: CASSSIGGEETQYF.

The CDR3 DNA follows: TGTGCTAGTGGTCCCGGGACTAGCGGCCAAGAGACCCAGTACTTC. Protein sequence: CASGPGTSGQETQYF. The chain recombines TRBV12-5 with TRBJ2-5; 11 bases line up with TRBD2. The CDR3 extends over 15 amino acids. Germline assignment: CDR1 LGHNT and CDR2 FRNRAP. The J segment lost 1 base and the V segment lost 5 bases, leaving 3 bases of the junction unmatched.